These 25 T cell receptor beta chains originate from one sample sequenced in a study of vaccination and CD4 T cells after COVID-19. Treatment denoted: approximately nine-day PBMC culture with coronavirus spike peptide pools or control peptides (ViraFEST assay). CD4+ T lymphocytes from the unexposed donor were collected before the COVID-19 pandemic (2011-2018). Antigens for these TCRs are unknown. Oncomine TCR Beta short-read sequencing was applied to DNA from cultured CD4+ T cells. Investigators isolated genomic DNA from cultured CD4+ T cells. MiXCR, applied by TCRdb to the PCR reads, yields one record per CDR3 protein. The top ten hold less than 15% of the sample, which has over 6,000 distinct CDR3 sequences, 30% to 40% seen once. The material sequenced was CD4+ T cells from blood, cultured in vitro. The receptor source for this set is a human donor in good health.

This clonotype was counted only a few times. The genes are TRBV19 and TRBJ1-6, with D perhaps matching TRBD1 (5 bases). The CDR3 length is 12 residues. Per the germline V gene, CDR1 is LNHDA and CDR2 is SQIVND (reference sequence). V was trimmed by 5 bases and J by 10 bases, leaving 9 bases between them. The CDR3 spells CASSQQGSPLHF. Here the CDR3 DNA reads TGTGCCAGTAGTCAGCAGGGCTCACCCCTCCACTTT.

This clonotype ranks as medium-sized. The V call is TRBV27, the J call TRBJ1-6, with D perhaps matching TRBD1 (6 bases). Trimming took 2 bases from V and 9 from J, leaving 11 bases between them. Per germline, CDR1 MNHEY and CDR2 SMNVEV (reference sequence). This CDR3 comprises 14 residues. The CDR3 bases are TGTGCCAGCAGTTTAAAACAGGGAAGTTCACCCCTCCACTTT. Translation: CASSLKQGSSPLHF.

There are a few counts of this clonotype. The chain carries TRBV7-9 and TRBJ1-1, with TRBD1 identical over 7 bases. This CDR3 is 13 amino acids long. Germline trimming cut 5 bases from V and 4 bases from J; bases unmatched to any gene: 4. Germline values: CDR1 SEHNR, CDR2 FQNEAQ (reference sequence). DNA for the CDR3: TGTGCCAGCAGCCGACAGGGCCCCACTGAAGCTTTCTTT. Protein sequence: CASSRQGPTEAFF.

This chain uses TRBV28 with TRBJ1-5; D is perhaps TRBD1 (5 bases). The CDR3 extends over 15 amino acids. Deletions cut 6 bases from V and 6 bases from J, with 18 bases between. Germline V gene lookup returns CDR1 MDHEN and CDR2 SYDVKM. The CDR3 region has the DNA TGTGCCAGCAGACCCGGGACCGGGGCACTTCAGCCCCAGCATTTT. Protein sequence: CASRPGTGALQPQHF.

The chain employs TRBV6-1 and TRBJ1-6; the D is unclear. V was trimmed by 7 bases and J by 7 bases, leaving 17 bases between them. CDR3 length equals 15 residues. Germline V gene lookup returns CDR1 MNHNS and CDR2 SASEGT. CDR3 sequence (DNA): TGTGCCAGCAACCCTCTGGGCATGGAGAATTCACCCCTCCACTTT. This translates into CASNPLGMENSPLHF.

Comments on this clonotype: At one boundary the junction diverges from the germline segment, which might be a read error. The V call is TRBV7-3, the J call TRBJ2-2; D not certain. Germline CDR1 SGHTA, CDR2 FQGTGA. The CDR3 length is 13 residues. The chain's CDR3 is CAGSLAATGELFF. CDR3 bases: TGTGCCGGCAGCTTAGCTGCCACCGGGGAGCTGTTTTTT.

J is TRBJ2-4 and V is TRBV6-2 or TRBV6-3; the D gene is possibly TRBD1 (6 bases). This CDR3 comprises 13 residues. Germline V CDR1 and CDR2: MNHEY, SVGEGT. The V gene lost 7 bases and the J gene lost 9 bases, with 16 bases spanning the gap. The CDR3 sequence is CASTKGGQVIQYF. The CDR3 DNA follows: TGTGCCAGCACCAAAGGGGGTCAGGTCATTCAGTACTTC.

This clonotype is categorized as medium-sized (0.01 to 0.1%). This chain links TRBV7-2 with TRBJ2-7; unclear D gene. Germline V CDR1 and CDR2: SGHTA, FQGNSA. This CDR3 comprises 11 residues. Trimming pared 5 bases from V and 4 bases from J, leaving 6 bases between. The CDR3 sequence: CASSDRYEQYF. DNA of the CDR3: TGTGCCAGCAGCGACCGGTACGAGCAGTACTTC.

This clonotype turned up a few times. V and J are TRBV20-1 and TRBJ2-3, with 13 bases matching TRBD2. Germline V gene lookup returns CDR1 DFQATT and CDR2 SNEGSKA (reference sequence). This CDR3 has 14 residues. Trimming cost V 5 bases and J 1 base; bases outside gene matches: 0. CDR3 DNA: TGCAGTGCTGGGACTAGCGGGGGCACAGATACGCAGTATTTT. Protein product: CSAGTSGGTDTQYF.

V is TRBV7-9 and J is TRBJ1-5, with 7 bases identical to TRBD1. CDR1 and CDR2 (germline): SEHNR, FQNEAQ (reference sequence). CDR3 size: 13 residues. V gave up 5 bases and J gave up 7 bases; unmatched junction bases: 5. The CDR3 protein is CASSARGGQPQHF. The CDR3 DNA sequence: TGTGCCAGCAGCGCCAGGGGGGGGCAGCCCCAGCATTTT.

The chain recombines TRBV20-1 with TRBJ2-2; possibly TRBD2 for D (5 bases). The CDR3 has 12 amino acids. V was trimmed by 5 bases and J by 5 bases, leaving 9 bases between them. The V gene's germline CDR1 is DFQATT and CDR2 SNEGSKA (reference sequence). CDR3 loop: CSAGGVTGELFF. The CDR3 DNA sequence: TGCAGTGCTGGAGGAGTAACCGGGGAGCTGTTTTTT.

This clonotype was counted only a few times. The chain carries TRBV19 and TRBJ1-2; 7 nucleotides match TRBD1. The CDR3 is 15 residues long. With V trimmed by 5 bases and J by 4 bases, 10 bases remained unmatched. The germline V gene encodes CDR1 LNHDA and CDR2 SQIVND (reference sequence). The CDR3 loop is CASSPPPGQAYGYTF. The CDR3 nucleotides are TGTGCCAGTAGTCCCCCGCCCGGACAGGCCTATGGCTACACCTTC.

This sequence joins TRBV11-2 and TRBJ2-5, with TRBD1 matching 7 bases. V dropped 5 bases and J dropped 5; count of bases not matched to a gene: 8. Germline CDR1 and CDR2: SGHAT and FQNNGV. The CDR3 covers 14 residues. In DNA, the CDR3 is TGTGCCAGCAGCATAGCAAGGGGGCTGGAGACCCAGTACTTC. Its translation: CASSIARGLETQYF.

This clonotype showed up just once. CDR3 in DNA: TGTGCCGAAGAGCGGGGCAGAGATAATGAGCAGTTCTTC. As protein: CAEERGRDNEQFF. V is TRBV5-8 and J is TRBJ2-1; 7 bases are a match to TRBD2. The length of the CDR3 is 13 residues. The V gene end was trimmed by 10 bases and the J gene end by 7 bases; junction bases not matched to a gene: 11. The germline V gene has CDR1 SGHTS and CDR2 YDEGEE.

The chain joins TRBV19 to TRBJ2-3; D gene ambiguous. The CDR3 is 15 amino acids. V lost 3 bases to trimming and J lost 0 bases, with 10 bases between them. Germline V gene lookup returns CDR1 LNHDA and CDR2 SQIVND (reference sequence). The CDR3 bases are TGTGCCAGTAGTATCCCTACCCCTAGCACAGATACGCAGTATTTT. It specifies CASSIPTPSTDTQYF.

This clonotype was seen a few times. The genes are TRBV6-1 and TRBJ2-3, with a tentative D call TRBD1 (5 bases). The CDR3 extends over 14 amino acids. Germline V gene lookup returns CDR1 MNHNS and CDR2 SASEGT. V lost 6 bases, J lost 0 bases, and 10 bases lay in between. DNA for the CDR3: TGTGCCAGCAGAATGGGGCCGAGCACAGATACGCAGTATTTT. The encoded protein is CASRMGPSTDTQYF.

The chain links TRBV2 to TRBJ1-5, with a weak D call TRBD1 (5 bases). Germline V gene lookup returns CDR1 SNHLY and CDR2 FYNNEI. The CDR3 contains 15 residues. V was pared by 6 bases and J by 0 bases, with 12 bases between. The CDR3 DNA reads TGTGCCAGCAGGAGGGGCGCCTATAGCAATCAGCCCCAGCATTTT. Amino acid sequence: CASRRGAYSNQPQHF.

The rearrangement joins TRBV19 to TRBJ1-1; weak D call: TRBD1 (5 bases). The germline V gene has CDR1 LNHDA and CDR2 SQIVND (reference sequence). The ends were cut back, 0 bases at V and 11 bases at J, with 13 bases in the middle. The CDR3 consists of 13 residues. The CDR3 loop reads CASSIEGDREAFF. The CDR3 DNA reads as TGTGCCAGTAGTATAGAAGGGGACCGGGAGGCTTTCTTT.

The gene calls are TRBV5-1 and TRBJ2-5; 7 bases align to TRBD2. This CDR3 region has 14 residues. Germline V gives CDR1 SGHRS, CDR2 YFSETQ. After removal of 1 base from V and 2 bases from J, the junction contained 2 bases not matched to a gene. In DNA, the CDR3 is TGCGCCAGCAGCTTGCCTAGCGGACAAGAGACCCAGTACTTC. It specifies CASSLPSGQETQYF.

This sequence joins TRBV7-2 and TRBJ2-7, with 7 positions matching TRBD1. Trimming removed 5 bases from V and 3 bases from J; junction bases left unmatched: 10. Per germline, CDR1 SGHTA and CDR2 FQGNSA. This CDR3 region has 15 residues. Written as DNA, the CDR3 is TGTGCCAGCAGCCTCAAACGGGACAGTCACTACGAGCAGTACTTC. Its translation is CASSLKRDSHYEQYF.

The V call is TRBV5-4, the J call TRBJ1-2, with TRBD1 matching 8 bases. V dropped 3 bases and J dropped 3; count of bases not matched to a gene: 4. In germline, CDR1 is SGHNT, CDR2 YYREEE (reference sequence). This CDR3 has 14 amino acids. As DNA, the CDR3 is TGTGCCAGCAGCTCCAGGGGGCGGGACTATGGCTACACCTTC. Translation: CASSSRGRDYGYTF.

This clonotype was seen only a few times. CDR3 DNA sequence: TGTGCCACCAGCAGGGAGTTCGGGGGATCGGACAATGAGCAGTTCTTC. Residues: CATSREFGGSDNEQFF. The J gene is TRBJ2-1, the V gene TRBV15; possibly TRBD2 for D (6 bases). The CDR3 consists of 16 residues. V lost 3 bases, J lost 5 bases, and 17 bases lay in between. From germline, CDR1 is LNHNV and CDR2 YYDKDF (reference sequence).

This clonotype was counted only a few times. This rearrangement joins TRBV7-9 to TRBJ2-7; D gene unclear. V was shortened by 1 base and J by 0 bases, with 10 bases between the two germline ends. The germline V gene encodes CDR1 SEHNR and CDR2 FQNEAQ (reference sequence). This CDR3 region has 15 residues. CDR3 sequence (DNA): TGTGCCAGCAGCTTAGTGCCCAGCTACTCCTACGAGCAGTACTTC. Residues: CASSLVPSYSYEQYF.

This clonotype was counted only a few times. V gene TRBV20-1 combines with J gene TRBJ2-5; D unresolved. This CDR3 region has 13 residues. V gave up 0 bases and J gave up 3 bases, with 8 bases separating them. The germline gives CDR1 DFQATT, CDR2 SNEGSKA (reference sequence). CDR3 protein: CSARDRVKETQYF. CDR3 nucleotides: TGCAGTGCTAGAGATAGAGTGAAAGAGACCCAGTACTTC.

The chain couples TRBV4-2 to TRBJ1-2; a weak D match, TRBD1 (5 bases). Deletions cut 0 bases from V and 8 bases from J, with 10 bases between. Germline CDR1 is LGHNA and CDR2 is YNFKEQ. This CDR3 is 13 amino acids long. Written as DNA, the CDR3 is TGTGCCAGCAGCCAAGATTTGGGGACGGGCTACACCTTC. This sequence encodes CASSQDLGTGYTF.